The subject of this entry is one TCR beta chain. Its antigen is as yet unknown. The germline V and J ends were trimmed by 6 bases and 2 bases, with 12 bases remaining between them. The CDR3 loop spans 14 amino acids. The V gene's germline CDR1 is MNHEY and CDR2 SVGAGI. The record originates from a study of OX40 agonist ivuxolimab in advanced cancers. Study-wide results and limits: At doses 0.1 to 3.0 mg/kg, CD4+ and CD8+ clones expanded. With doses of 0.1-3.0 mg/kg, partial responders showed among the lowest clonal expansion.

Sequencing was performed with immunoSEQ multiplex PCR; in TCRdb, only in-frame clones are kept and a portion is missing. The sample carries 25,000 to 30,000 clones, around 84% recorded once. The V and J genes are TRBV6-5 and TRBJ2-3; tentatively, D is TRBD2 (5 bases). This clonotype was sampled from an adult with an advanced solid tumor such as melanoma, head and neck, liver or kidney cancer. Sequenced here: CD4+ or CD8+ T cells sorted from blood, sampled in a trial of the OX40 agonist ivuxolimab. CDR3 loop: CASSRGLDTDTQYF. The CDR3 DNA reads TGTGCCAGCAGCCGCGGACTGGACACAGATACGCAGTATTTT.